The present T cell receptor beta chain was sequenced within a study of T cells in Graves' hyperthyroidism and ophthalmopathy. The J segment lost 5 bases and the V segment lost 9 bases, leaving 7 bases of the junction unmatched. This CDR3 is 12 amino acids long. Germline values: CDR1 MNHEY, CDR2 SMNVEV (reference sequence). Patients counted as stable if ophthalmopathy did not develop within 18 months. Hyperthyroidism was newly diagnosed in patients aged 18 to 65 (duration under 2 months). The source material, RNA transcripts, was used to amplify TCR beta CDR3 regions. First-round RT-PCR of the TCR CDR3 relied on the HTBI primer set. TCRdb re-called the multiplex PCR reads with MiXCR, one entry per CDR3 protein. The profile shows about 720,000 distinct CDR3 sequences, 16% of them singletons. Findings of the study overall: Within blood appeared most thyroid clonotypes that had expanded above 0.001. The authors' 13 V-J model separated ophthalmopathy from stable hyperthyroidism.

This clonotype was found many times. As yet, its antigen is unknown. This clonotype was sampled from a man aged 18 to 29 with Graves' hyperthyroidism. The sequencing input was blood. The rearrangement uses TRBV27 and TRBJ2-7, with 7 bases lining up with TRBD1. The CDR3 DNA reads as TGTGCCAGAGGACCGACAGGGCACGAGCAGTACTTC. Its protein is CARGPTGHEQYF.